Sequencing of this T cell receptor (beta chain) was carried out in a study of T cell changes during pregnancy in multiple sclerosis. Produced via immunoSEQ multiplex PCR; TCRdb's table is partial and in-frame only. This repertoire shows about 20,000 clones, nearly 90% found once; its top ten account for approximately 7.5%. Trimming took 5 bases from V and 3 from J; bases not matched to a gene: 7. The CDR3 consists of 14 residues. From germline, CDR1 is MDHEN and CDR2 SYDVKM. The clonotype originates from a female donor in good health, enrolled as a control in a pregnancy study. The sample was CD8+ T cells from peripheral blood mononuclear cells, taken in the second trimester of pregnancy. The rearrangement uses TRBV28 and TRBJ2-7; 7 nucleotides line up with TRBD1. The CDR3 coding sequence is TGTGCCAGCAGTGCAGACAGGGACCTCTACGAGCAGTACTTC. Residues: CASSADRDLYEQYF.